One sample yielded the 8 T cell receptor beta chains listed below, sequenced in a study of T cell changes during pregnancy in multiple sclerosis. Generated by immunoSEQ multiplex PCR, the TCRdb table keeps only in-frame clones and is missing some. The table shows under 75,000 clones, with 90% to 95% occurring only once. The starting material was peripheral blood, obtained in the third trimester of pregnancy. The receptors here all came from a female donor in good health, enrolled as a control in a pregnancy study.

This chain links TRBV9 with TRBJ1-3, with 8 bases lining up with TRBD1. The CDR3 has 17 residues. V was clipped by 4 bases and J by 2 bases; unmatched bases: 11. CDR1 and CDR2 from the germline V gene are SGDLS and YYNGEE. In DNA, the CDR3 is TGTGCCAGCAGCCCGCGGACAGGGATCAACACTGGAAACACCATATATTTT. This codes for CASSPRTGINTGNTIYF.

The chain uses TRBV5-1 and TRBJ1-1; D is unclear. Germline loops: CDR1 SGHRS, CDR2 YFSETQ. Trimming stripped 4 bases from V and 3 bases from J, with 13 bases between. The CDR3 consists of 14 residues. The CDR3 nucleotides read TGCGCCAGCAGCAACCCAGTTGGGCACACTGAAGCTTTCTTT. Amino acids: CASSNPVGHTEAFF.

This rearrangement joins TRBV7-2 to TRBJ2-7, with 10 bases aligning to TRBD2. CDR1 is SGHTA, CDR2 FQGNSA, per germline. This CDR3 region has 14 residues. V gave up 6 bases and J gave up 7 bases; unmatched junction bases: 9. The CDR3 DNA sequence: TGTGCCAGCAGTCGGAGCGGGGGGGCCGAGGAGCAGTACTTC. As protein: CASSRSGGAEEQYF.

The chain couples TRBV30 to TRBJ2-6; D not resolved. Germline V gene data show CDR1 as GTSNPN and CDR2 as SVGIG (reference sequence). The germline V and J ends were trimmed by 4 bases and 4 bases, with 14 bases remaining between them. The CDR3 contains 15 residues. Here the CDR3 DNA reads TGTGCCTGGAAACAAAACGAGGCCGGGGCCAACGTCCTGACTTTC. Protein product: CAWKQNEAGANVLTF.

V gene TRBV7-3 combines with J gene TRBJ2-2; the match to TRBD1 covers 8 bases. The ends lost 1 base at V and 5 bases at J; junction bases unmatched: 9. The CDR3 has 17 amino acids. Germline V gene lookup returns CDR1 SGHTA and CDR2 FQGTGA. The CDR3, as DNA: TGTGCCAGCAGCTTAAATCCCCCAGGGGGCAATACCGGGGAGCTGTTTTTT. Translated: CASSLNPPGGNTGELFF.

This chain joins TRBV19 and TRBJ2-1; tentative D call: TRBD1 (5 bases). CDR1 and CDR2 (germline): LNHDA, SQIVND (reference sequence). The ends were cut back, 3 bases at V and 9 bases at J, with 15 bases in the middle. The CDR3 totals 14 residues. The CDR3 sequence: CASSIVFGTGEQFF. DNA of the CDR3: TGTGCCAGTAGTATTGTATTTGGTACAGGTGAGCAGTTCTTC. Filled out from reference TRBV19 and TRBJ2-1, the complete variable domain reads DGGITQSPKYLFRKEGQNVTLSCEQNLNHDAMYWYRQDPGQGLRLIYYSQIVNDFQKGDIAEGYSVSREKKESFPLTVTSAQKNPTAFYLCASSIVFGTGEQFFGPGTRLTVL.

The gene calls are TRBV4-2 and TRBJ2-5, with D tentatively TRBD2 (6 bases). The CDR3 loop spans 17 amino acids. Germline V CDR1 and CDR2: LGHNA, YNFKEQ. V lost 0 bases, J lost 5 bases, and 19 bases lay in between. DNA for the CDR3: TGTGCCAGCAGCCAAGATTGGCCCTCGGGAGTTGCGGAGACCCAGTACTTC. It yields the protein CASSQDWPSGVAETQYF.

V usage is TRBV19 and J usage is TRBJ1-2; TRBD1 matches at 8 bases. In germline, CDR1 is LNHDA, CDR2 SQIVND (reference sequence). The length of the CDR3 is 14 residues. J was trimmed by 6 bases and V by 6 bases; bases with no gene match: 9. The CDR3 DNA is TGTGCCAGTAGGGGCAGGGGGCGCGAGGATGGCTACACCTTC. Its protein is CASRGRGREDGYTF.